This T cell receptor beta chain was identified in a study of T cells in women clearing cervical HPV infection. Study background: HLA type could not be excluded as a confounder.

The study's findings and limits: Repertoire richness, not evenness, was significantly elevated in CIN3+ cases versus controls.

The CDR3 totals 13 residues. V lost 7 bases and J lost 1; bases outside the gene matches: 2. Germline CDR1 and CDR2: SQVTM and ANQGSEA. TCR beta CDR3 amplified by multiplex PCR from approximately 1,200 ng genomic DNA. The repertoire was sequenced with immunoSEQ multiplex PCR; TCRdb's copy has only in-frame clones and lacks some. This sample contains approximately 31,000 clones. Concerning this clone itself: Its antigen is not identified. With the read ending 3 residues before the CDR3 end, the germline J gene is used to fill in that end.

The chain has TRBV29-1 and TRBJ2-2, with 8 bases identical to TRBD2. This clonotype originated in a woman between 18 and 69 years old with a cervical HPV16 infection that either progressed to CIN3+ or cleared (not recorded which). The sequencing sample was made of blood buffy coat. The CDR3 sequence is CSGSGENTGELFF. The sequenced part of the CDR3 DNA is TGCAGCGGTAGCGGGGAGAACACCGGGGAG.